This TCR beta chain comes out of a study of T cells after yellow fever vaccination. TCRdb re-analysed the 5' RACE reads in MiXCR, keeping a single row per CDR3 protein. Among 500,000 to 700,000 distinct CDR3 sequences, roughly 21% were seen once, and the ten largest hold roughly an eighth. The CDR3 has 15 residues. Germline values: CDR1 LNHDA, CDR2 SQIVND (reference sequence). V gave up 5 bases and J gave up 4 bases, with 14 bases separating them. Here the sequenced sample was PBMCs, taken 15 days after the yellow fever booster vaccination. The genes are TRBV19 and TRBJ2-2, with D possibly TRBD1 on 5 matching bases. The sequence came from a man aged 25 to 45 who received the YFV17D yellow fever vaccine. The CDR3 sequence is CASSQVRVGTGELFF. The CDR3, as DNA: TGTGCCAGTAGTCAGGTCAGGGTGGGCACCGGGGAGCTGTTTTTT.